This TCR beta chain is drawn from a study of glioma-infiltrating T cells after dendritic cell vaccination. As for the study in general: Autologous tumor lysate-pulsed dendritic cell vaccination was given between about 2003 and 2012. Study-wide results and limits: No direct clonality-survival link was found; a diverse polyclonal response may matter.

The PCR used 60 V beta and 13 J beta primers. The protocol was immunoSEQ multiplex PCR, while the TCRdb copy is restricted to in-frame clones and leaves out a portion. In the table there are 98,000 or so clones, approximately 84% of which are singletons. The V and J ends lost 3 bases and 3 bases respectively, with 8 bases between them. Germline V gene data show CDR1 as SGHAT and CDR2 as FQNNGV. CDR3 length: 13 amino acids. This clone has only one observation. Its antigen is unknown. Time point here: after dendritic cell vaccination, including at tumor progression/relapse. The sequence came from a human donor with glioblastoma. The chain has TRBV11-2 and TRBJ2-5; perhaps TRBD1 as D (6 bases). Sequenced material: blood, taken after dendritic cell vaccination. The CDR3 region has the DNA TGTGCCAGCAGCTTCGCAGGGGAAGAGACCCAGTACTTC. It encodes CASSFAGEETQYF. Full variable domain (missing parts from reference TRBV11-2 and TRBJ2-5): EAGVAQSPRYKIIEKRQSVAFWCNPISGHATLYWYQQILGQGPKLLIQFQNNGVVDDSQLPKDRFSAERLKGVDSTLKIQPAKLEDSAVYLCASSFAGEETQYFGPGTRLLVL.